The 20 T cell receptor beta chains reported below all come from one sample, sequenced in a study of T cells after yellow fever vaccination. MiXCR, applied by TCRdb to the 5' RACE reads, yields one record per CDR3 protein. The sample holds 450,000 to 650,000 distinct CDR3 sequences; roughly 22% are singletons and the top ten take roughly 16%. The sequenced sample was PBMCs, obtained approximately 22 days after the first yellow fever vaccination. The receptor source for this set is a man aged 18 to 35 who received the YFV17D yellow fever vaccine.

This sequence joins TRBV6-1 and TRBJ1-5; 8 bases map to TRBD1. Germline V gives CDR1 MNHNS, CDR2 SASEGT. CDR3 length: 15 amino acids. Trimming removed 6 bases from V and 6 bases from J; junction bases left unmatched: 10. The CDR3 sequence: CASSLPRTGLQPQHF. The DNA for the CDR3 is TGTGCCAGCAGCCTCCCCCGGACAGGGCTTCAGCCCCAGCATTTT.

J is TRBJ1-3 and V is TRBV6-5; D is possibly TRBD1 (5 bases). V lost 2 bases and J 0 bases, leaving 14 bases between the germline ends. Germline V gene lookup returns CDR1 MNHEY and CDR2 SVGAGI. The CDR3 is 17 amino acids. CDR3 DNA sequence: TGTGCCAGCAGTTACCAGGGAATGGGAGGCTCTGGAAACACCATATATTTT. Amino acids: CASSYQGMGGSGNTIYF.

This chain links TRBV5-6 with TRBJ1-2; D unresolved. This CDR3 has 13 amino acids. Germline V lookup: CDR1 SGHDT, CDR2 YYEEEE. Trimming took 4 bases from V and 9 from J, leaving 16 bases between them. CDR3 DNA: TGTGCCAGCAGCCGAGAGACCAAAGGAAGCTACACCTTC. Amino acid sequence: CASSRETKGSYTF.

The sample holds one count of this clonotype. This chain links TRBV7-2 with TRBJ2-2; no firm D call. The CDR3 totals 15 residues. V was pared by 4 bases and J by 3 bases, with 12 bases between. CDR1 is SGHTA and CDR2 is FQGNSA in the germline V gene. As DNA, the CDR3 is TGTGCCAGCAGCTCGATAGACATGTACACCGGGGAGCTGTTTTTT. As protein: CASSSIDMYTGELFF.

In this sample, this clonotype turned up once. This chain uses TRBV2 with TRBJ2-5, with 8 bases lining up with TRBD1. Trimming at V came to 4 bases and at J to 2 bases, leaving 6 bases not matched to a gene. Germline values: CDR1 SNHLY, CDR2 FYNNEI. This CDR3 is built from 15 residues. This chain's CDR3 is CASSGQGRRQETQYF. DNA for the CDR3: TGTGCCAGCAGTGGACAGGGGAGGCGGCAAGAGACCCAGTACTTC.

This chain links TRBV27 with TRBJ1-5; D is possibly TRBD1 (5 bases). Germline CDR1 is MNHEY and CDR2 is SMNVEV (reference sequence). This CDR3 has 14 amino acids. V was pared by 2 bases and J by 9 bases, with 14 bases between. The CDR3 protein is CASSLMRGRGPQHF. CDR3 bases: TGTGCCAGCAGTTTAATGCGGGGGAGGGGGCCCCAGCATTTT.

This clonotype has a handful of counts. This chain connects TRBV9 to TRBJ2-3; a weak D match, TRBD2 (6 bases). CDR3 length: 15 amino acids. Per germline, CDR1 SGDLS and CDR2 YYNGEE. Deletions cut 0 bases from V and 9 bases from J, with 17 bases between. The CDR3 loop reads CASSVEPPPAGTQYF. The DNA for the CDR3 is TGTGCCAGCAGCGTAGAACCTCCCCCCGCGGGAACGCAGTATTTT. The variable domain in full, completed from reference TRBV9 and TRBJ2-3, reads DSGVTQTPKHLITATGQRVTLRCSPRSGDLSVYWYQQSLDQGLQFLIQYYNGEERAKGNILERFSAQQFPDLHSELNLSSLELGDSALYFCASSVEPPPAGTQYFGPGTRLTVL.

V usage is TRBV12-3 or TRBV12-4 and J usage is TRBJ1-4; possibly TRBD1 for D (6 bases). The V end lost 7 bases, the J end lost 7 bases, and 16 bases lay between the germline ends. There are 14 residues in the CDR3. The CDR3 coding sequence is TGTGCCAGCATGGGGTCGGGGGCGGCTGAAAAACTGTTTTTT. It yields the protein CASMGSGAAEKLFF.

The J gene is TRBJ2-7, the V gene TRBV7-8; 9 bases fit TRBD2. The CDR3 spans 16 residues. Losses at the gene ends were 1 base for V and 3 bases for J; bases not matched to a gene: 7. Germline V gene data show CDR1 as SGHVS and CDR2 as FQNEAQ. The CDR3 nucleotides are TGTGCCAGCAGCTTAGGGAGACTAGCGGCTCTCTACGAGCAGTACGTC. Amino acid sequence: CASSLGRLAALYEQYV.

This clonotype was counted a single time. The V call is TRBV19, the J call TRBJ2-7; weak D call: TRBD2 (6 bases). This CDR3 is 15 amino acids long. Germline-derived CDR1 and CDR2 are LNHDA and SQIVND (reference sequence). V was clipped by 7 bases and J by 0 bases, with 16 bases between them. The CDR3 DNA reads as TGTGCCAGTAATAAATCCGGGACTGGCTCCTACGAGCAGTACTTC. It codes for CASNKSGTGSYEQYF.

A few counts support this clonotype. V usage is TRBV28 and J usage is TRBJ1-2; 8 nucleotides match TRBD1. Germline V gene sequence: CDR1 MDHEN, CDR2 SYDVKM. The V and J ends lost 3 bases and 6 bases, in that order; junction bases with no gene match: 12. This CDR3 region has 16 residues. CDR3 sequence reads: CASSLLGQGLKNGYTF. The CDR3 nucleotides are TGTGCCAGCAGTTTGCTCGGACAGGGTTTGAAGAATGGCTACACCTTC.

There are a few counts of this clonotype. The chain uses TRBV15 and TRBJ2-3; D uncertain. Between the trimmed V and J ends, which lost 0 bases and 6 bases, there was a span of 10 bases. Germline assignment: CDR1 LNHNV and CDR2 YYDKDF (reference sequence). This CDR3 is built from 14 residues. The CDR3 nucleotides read TGTGCCACCAGCAGAGATAATGTTGCCGATACGCAGTATTTT. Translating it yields CATSRDNVADTQYF.

The CDR3 sequence is CASSFGSNSPLHF. In DNA form, the CDR3 reads TGTGCCAGCAGCTTTGGATCTAATTCACCCCTCCACTTT. The J gene is TRBJ1-6, the V gene TRBV7-3; D not resolved. The V gene lost 3 bases and the J gene lost 6 bases, with 6 bases spanning the gap. Germline loops: CDR1 SGHTA, CDR2 FQGTGA. The CDR3 has 13 residues.

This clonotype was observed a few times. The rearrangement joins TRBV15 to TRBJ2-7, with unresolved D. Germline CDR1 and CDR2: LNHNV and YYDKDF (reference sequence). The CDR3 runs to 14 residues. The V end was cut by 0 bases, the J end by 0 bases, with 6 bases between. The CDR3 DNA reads TGTGCCACCAGCAGAGATGCTTTCTCCTACGAGCAGTACTTC. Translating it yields CATSRDAFSYEQYF.

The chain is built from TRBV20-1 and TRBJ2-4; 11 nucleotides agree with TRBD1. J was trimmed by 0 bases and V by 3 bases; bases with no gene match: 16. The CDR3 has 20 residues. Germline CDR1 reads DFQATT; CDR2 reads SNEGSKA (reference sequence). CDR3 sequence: CSAREAGTGGRWIAKNIQYF. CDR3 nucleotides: TGCAGTGCTAGGGAAGCCGGGACAGGGGGACGATGGATAGCCAAAAACATTCAGTACTTC.

CDR3 coding DNA: TGTGCCACCAGCAGAGGCGGTCGGGGACTAGAGAAAGATACGCAGTATTTT. The encoded protein is CATSRGGRGLEKDTQYF. V usage is TRBV15 and J usage is TRBJ2-3; 8 nucleotides line up with TRBD2. Germline CDR1 is LNHNV and CDR2 is YYDKDF (reference sequence). Germline trimming cut 1 base from V and 5 bases from J; bases unmatched to any gene: 11. The CDR3 runs 17 residues.

CDR3 sequence: CASRERGNTEAFF. CDR3 nucleotides: TGTGCCAGCAGGGAAAGGGGGAACACTGAAGCTTTCTTT. The rearrangement uses TRBV6-1 and TRBJ1-1, with D tentatively TRBD1 (5 bases). The CDR3 totals 13 residues. Trimming pared 6 bases from V and 1 base from J, leaving 9 bases between. The germline V gene encodes CDR1 MNHNS and CDR2 SASEGT.

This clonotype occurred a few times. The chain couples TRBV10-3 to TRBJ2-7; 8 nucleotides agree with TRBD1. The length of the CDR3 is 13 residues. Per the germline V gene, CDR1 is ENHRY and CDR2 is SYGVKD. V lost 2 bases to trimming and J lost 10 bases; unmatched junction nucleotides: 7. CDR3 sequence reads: CAISEPGQETQYV. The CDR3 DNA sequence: TGTGCCATCAGTGAGCCGGGACAGGAGACCCAGTACGTC.

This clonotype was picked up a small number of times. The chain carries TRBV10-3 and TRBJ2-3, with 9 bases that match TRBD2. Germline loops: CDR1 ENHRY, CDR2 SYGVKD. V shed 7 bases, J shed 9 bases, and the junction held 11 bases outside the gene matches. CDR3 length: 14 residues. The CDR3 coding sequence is TGTGCCATCAAGAGCGGGGGGCCGGGGGTCACGCAGTATTTT. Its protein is CAIKSGGPGVTQYF.

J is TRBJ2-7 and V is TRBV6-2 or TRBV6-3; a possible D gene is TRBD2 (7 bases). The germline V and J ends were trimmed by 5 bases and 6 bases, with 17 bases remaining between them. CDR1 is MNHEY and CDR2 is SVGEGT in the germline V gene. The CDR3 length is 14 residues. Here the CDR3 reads CASSPVGGPREQYV. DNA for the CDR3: TGTGCCAGCAGTCCCGTGGGGGGGCCTCGCGAGCAGTACGTC.